This TCR beta chain stems from a study of T cell responses to AZD1222 COVID-19 vaccine. Notes on the study in general: Just a handful of AZD1222 recipients tested seropositive at baseline. Spike as a whole was targeted by vaccine-associated CD4 TCRs, dominant at 160-218 and 743-854. Breadth and depth of Spike-specific TCRs rose after two AZD1222 doses.

With regard to this clone: The target antigen is unknown.

With V trimmed by 7 bases and J by 2 bases, 4 bases remained unmatched. The germline V gene has CDR1 SNHLY and CDR2 FYNNEI. The CDR3 runs to 14 residues. Clones were sequenced by immunoSEQ multiplex PCR, and TCRdb holds only the in-frame ones, with some missing. There are around 130,000 clones in the sample; 90% to 95% occur only once, and about 3% lies in the top ten. The TCR was taken from an adult in good health. Sequenced material: peripheral blood, taken on day 0 of AZD1222 vaccination. The V and J genes are TRBV2 and TRBJ2-7; 11 bases line up with TRBD2. The CDR3 DNA is TGTGCCAGCACCGGACTAGCGGGCGCCTACGAGCAGTACTTC. Encoded protein: CASTGLAGAYEQYF.